This T cell receptor (beta chain) was captured in a study of T cell responses to AZD1222 COVID-19 vaccine. Study-wide findings and caveats: Within unmutated variant regions lay the reported targets of nearly half of spike-specific TCRs.

Libraries were prepared by immunoSEQ multiplex PCR; TCRdb keeps only in-frame clonotypes and omits some of them. Of roughly 97,000 clones in the sample, more than 70% were seen once. Germline values: CDR1 LNHDA, CDR2 SQIVND (reference sequence). Deletions cut 8 bases from V and 5 bases from J, with 12 bases between. The length of the CDR3 is 13 residues. A note on this clone: Its target is unknown.

The gene calls are TRBV19 and TRBJ2-2; D is unclear. The source was peripheral blood, collected on day 0 of AZD1222 vaccination. This TCR was recovered from an adult in good health. CDR3 region: CASQDFGTGELFF. CDR3 nucleotides: TGTGCCAGTCAAGATTTCGGGACCGGGGAGCTGTTTTTT. The full variable domain, in which reference TRBV19 and TRBJ2-2 provide the parts outside the CDR3, is DGGITQSPKYLFRKEGQNVTLSCEQNLNHDAMYWYRQDPGQGLRLIYYSQIVNDFQKGDIAEGYSVSREKKESFPLTVTSAQKNPTAFYLCASQDFGTGELFFGEGSRLTVL.